A selection of T cell receptor beta chains follows, all from one sample in a study of Ad26.COV2.S vaccination and SARS-CoV-2 variants. Assay: immunoSEQ multiplex PCR; the TCRdb copy retains only in-frame clones and omits some. This table holds some 250,000 clones, approximately 90% found once. The specimen comprised peripheral blood, sampled in a trial of Ad26.COV2.S vaccine versus placebo. The receptors shown here come from a person aged 18 to 59 who received the Ad26.COV2.S COVID-19 vaccine or a placebo. Each CDR3 is given with its conserved first and last residue. A D gene is named only where the DNA matches it firmly. The listing skips clone size in some rows; elsewhere it reads once, few, many or a size class.

TRBV11-2	TRBJ2-1	-	TRBD2	CASSPGGGNNEQFF	TGTGCCAGCAGCCCCGGGGGGGGGAACAATGAGCAGTTCTTC
TRBV14	TRBJ1-2	-	TRBD1	CASSRGQSYGYTF	TGTGCCAGCAGCCGGGGACAGTCGTATGGCTACACCTTC
TRBV7-2	TRBJ1-1	-	-	CASSLDGERNTEAFF	TGTGCCAGCAGCTTAGACGGGGAACGGAACACTGAAGCTTTCTTT
TRBV6-2/TRBV6-3	TRBJ1-1	-	-	CASSYGRVTEAFF	TGTGCCAGCAGTTACGGGCGAGTCACTGAAGCTTTCTTT
TRBV5-1	TRBJ2-3	-	-	CASSLAALRTDTQYF	TGCGCCAGCAGCTTAGCGGCTCTCCGCACAGATACGCAGTATTTT
TRBV7-9	TRBJ2-2	few	-	CASILYPGDTGELFF	TGTGCCAGCATTTTATATCCAGGGGACACCGGGGAGCTGTTTTTT
TRBV9	TRBJ2-3	once	TRBD1	CASSVAGGGTGGDTQYF	TGTGCCAGCAGCGTAGCGGGCGGGGGGACAGGGGGCGATACGCAGTATTTT
TRBV9	TRBJ2-7	-	-	CASSVASGQGYEQYF	TGTGCCAGCAGCGTAGCGTCGGGTCAGGGCTACGAGCAGTACTTC
TRBV29-1	TRBJ2-5	-	-	CSVTLVLGETQYF	TGCAGCGTCACCCTGGTCCTGGGGGAGACCCAGTACTTC
TRBV5-1	TRBJ1-1	-	TRBD1	CASSSRGEGTEAFF	TGCGCCAGCAGCTCCAGGGGGGAGGGCACTGAAGCTTTCTTT
TRBV7-3	TRBJ2-7	-	TRBD1	CASSLNPPGAGGGYEQYF	TGTGCCAGCAGCTTAAACCCCCCTGGGGCAGGGGGTGGGTACGAGCAGTACTTC
TRBV5-1	TRBJ2-2	-	TRBD1	CASSGLTGGKTGELFF	TGCGCCAGCAGCGGACTCACAGGGGGCAAGACCGGGGAGCTGTTTTTT
TRBV29-1	TRBJ2-3	once	-	CSQGTDTQYF	TGCAGCCAGGGCACAGATACGCAGTATTTT
TRBV6-5	TRBJ1-1	-	TRBD1	CASRFEQGANTEAFF	TGTGCCAGCCGATTCGAACAGGGGGCTAACACTGAAGCTTTCTTT
TRBV2	TRBJ1-1	-	-	CASSEGGDTEAFF	TGTGCCAGCAGTGAAGGAGGAGACACTGAAGCTTTCTTT
TRBV3-1/TRBV3-2	TRBJ1-1	-	TRBD1	CASSQVTGGFSEAFF	TGTGCCAGCAGCCAAGTGACAGGGGGCTTCTCTGAAGCTTTCTTT
TRBV6-2/TRBV6-3	TRBJ2-2	-	-	CASSYRDGFNTGELFF	TGTGCCAGCAGTTACAGAGACGGATTTAACACCGGGGAGCTGTTTTTT
TRBV3-1/TRBV3-2	TRBJ1-2	-	-	CASSQGWGASGGYTF	TGTGCCAGCAGCCAAGGCTGGGGGGCGAGTGGTGGCTACACCTTC
TRBV24-1	TRBJ2-5	once	-	CATSDTPARQSQETQYF	TGTGCCACCAGTGATACCCCCGCCCGACAGTCCCAAGAGACCCAGTACTTC
TRBV7-8	TRBJ1-5	-	-	CASSLNTGGGIQPQHF	TGTGCCAGCAGCTTAAACACCGGGGGAGGAATTCAGCCCCAGCATTTT
TRBV27	TRBJ1-6	-	TRBD1	CASSLNPTGKGSPLHF	TGTGCCAGCAGTTTAAACCCGACAGGGAAAGGTTCACCCCTCCACTTT
TRBV7-2	TRBJ2-1	-	-	CASSPGRQVPEQFF	TGTGCCAGCAGCCCCGGTCGGCAGGTTCCTGAGCAGTTCTTC
TRBV3-1/TRBV3-2	TRBJ1-1	few	-	CASSQDLGRSANTEAFF	TGTGCCAGCAGCCAAGATCTAGGCAGGTCGGCAAACACTGAAGCTTTCTTT
TRBV6-2/TRBV6-3	TRBJ2-5	-	TRBD2	CASSPGTSGGATIKETQYF	TGTGCCAGCAGCCCCGGGACTAGCGGGGGGGCGACCATTAAAGAGACCCAGTACTTC
TRBV3-1/TRBV3-2	TRBJ2-2	few	TRBD1	CASSPPPRTGRTGELFF	TGTGCCAGCAGCCCACCTCCTCGGACAGGTAGAACCGGGGAGCTGTTTTTT
TRBV9	TRBJ2-7	-	-	CASSPDSREQYF	TGTGCCAGCAGCCCCGACTCGCGCGAGCAGTACTTC
TRBV7-9	TRBJ2-2	-	-	CASPALSAGELFF	TGTGCCAGCCCAGCGCTATCGGCCGGGGAGCTGTTTTTT
TRBV30	TRBJ2-7	-	-	CAWSVSGYEQYF	TGTGCCTGGAGTGTGTCGGGGTACGAGCAGTACTTC
TRBV6-5	TRBJ1-3	-	-	CASSYSSGAGNTIYF	TGTGCCAGCAGTTATTCAAGCGGGGCAGGAAACACCATATATTTT
TRBV7-2	TRBJ2-3	-	-	CASSLDGTFNTQYF	TGTGCCAGCAGCTTAGATGGCACCTTTAATACGCAGTATTTT
TRBV5-1	TRBJ2-5	-	-	CASRRGPPEGETQYF	TGCGCCAGCAGGCGCGGGCCCCCGGAAGGAGAGACCCAGTACTTC
TRBV7-9	TRBJ2-1	-	-	CASSLADEQFF	TGTGCCAGCAGCTTAGCCGATGAGCAGTTCTTC
TRBV14	TRBJ2-3	-	TRBD1	CASSQTRGTGVDTQYF	TGTGCCAGCAGCCAAACTCGTGGGACAGGGGTAGATACGCAGTATTTT
TRBV5-6	TRBJ2-7	-	-	CASSLEQGIYEQYF	TGTGCCAGCAGCTTGGAACAGGGTATCTACGAGCAGTACTTC
TRBV2	TRBJ1-3	-	-	CASSPTGIPSGNTIYF	TGTGCCAGCAGTCCCACAGGGATACCTTCTGGAAACACCATATATTTT
TRBV10-3	TRBJ1-2	-	-	CAISQATAGYGYTF	TGTGCCATCAGCCAGGCTACGGCGGGTTATGGCTACACCTTC
TRBV5-1	TRBJ2-2	-	-	CASSTGQNTGELFF	TGCGCCAGCAGCACGGGACAGAACACCGGGGAGCTGTTTTTT
TRBV7-9	TRBJ1-1	once	-	CASSLARLLGSTEAFF	TGTGCCAGCAGCTTAGCCCGCCTGTTGGGGAGCACTGAAGCTTTCTTT
TRBV5-1	TRBJ2-3	-	-	CASSLSDTDTQYF	TGCGCCAGCAGCTTGAGCGACACAGATACGCAGTATTTT
TRBV28	TRBJ1-2	-	TRBD1	CASSLLGTVGGYTF	TGTGCCAGCAGTTTACTAGGGACAGTAGGAGGCTACACCTTC
TRBV28	TRBJ1-2	-	TRBD1	CASSSLQGWDYGYTF	TGTGCCAGCAGTTCTCTACAGGGGTGGGACTATGGCTACACCTTC
TRBV12-3/TRBV12-4	TRBJ2-1	-	TRBD1	CASRKQGDNEQFF	TGTGCCAGCAGAAAACAGGGGGACAATGAGCAGTTCTTC